The 31 T cell receptor beta chains below come from one sample, sequenced in a study of T cell clonality in common variable immunodeficiency. The table came from immunoSEQ multiplex PCR; TCRdb's copy has only in-frame clones and leaves some out. The data show 52,000 or so clones, with none appearing a single time. Sequencing was carried out using peripheral blood mononuclear cells. The receptors were sampled from a person aged 18-69 years in good health.

This clone has at least ten counts. Read data end 3 residues before the CDR3 end; the end is taken from the germline J gene. The chain uses TRBV9 and TRBJ2-5; D is unclear. This CDR3 spans 13 amino acids. Trimming took 0 bases from V and 5 from J, leaving 8 bases between them. Germline V gene sequence: CDR1 SGDLS, CDR2 YYNGEE. The CDR3 loop is CASSVASFETQYF. The DNA read from the CDR3 is TGTGCCAGCAGCGTAGCCTCTTTCGAGACC.

This clone was recorded at least ten times. Here the CDR3 reads CSARGLAGSSYEQYF. CDR3 DNA, as far as it was read: TGCAGTGCTAGAGGACTAGCGGGGAGCTCCTACGAG. The chain couples TRBV20-1 to TRBJ2-7, with 11 bases fitting TRBD2. The read terminates 3 residues before the CDR3 end, so the remaining end is supplied by the germline J gene. The germline V gene encodes CDR1 DFQATT and CDR2 SNEGSKA (reference sequence). Losses at the gene ends were 1 base for V and 0 bases for J; bases not matched to a gene: 2. The CDR3 consists of 15 residues.

This clone was detected ten times or more. Read sequence stops 3 residues before the CDR3 end, and the germline J gene provides the missing end. V is TRBV10-3 and J is TRBJ1-1; D gene ambiguous. CDR3 length equals 13 residues. V was shortened by 7 bases and J by 0 bases, with 9 bases between the two germline ends. CDR1 is ENHRY and CDR2 is SYGVKD in the germline V gene. The CDR3 here is CAINGGLNTEAFF. The CDR3 bases that were read are TGTGCCATCAATGGCGGCTTGAACACTGAA.

At least ten counts were recorded for this clone. The read falls 3 residues short of the CDR3 end, and the missing part is taken from the germline J gene. This chain joins TRBV5-1 and TRBJ1-6; a possible D gene is TRBD1 (5 bases). Germline-derived CDR1 and CDR2 are SGHRS and YFSETQ. The CDR3 covers 16 residues. V lost 3 bases and J 5 bases, leaving 15 bases between the germline ends. CDR3 protein: CASSSGFRANNSPLHF. The sequenced CDR3 bases are TGCGCCAGCAGCTCAGGGTTTAGGGCGAATAATTCACCC.

This clone was seen many times. Read sequence stops 3 residues before the CDR3 end, and the germline J gene provides the missing end. The chain employs TRBV20-1 and TRBJ1-6, with TRBD1 matching 7 bases. This CDR3 has 15 residues. Germline CDR1 and CDR2: DFQATT and SNEGSKA (reference sequence). J was trimmed by 9 bases and V by 1 base; bases with no gene match: 9. Partial CDR3 DNA: TGCAGTGCTAGAGTATCCAGGGGGGATAGTTCACCC. This sequence encodes CSARVSRGDSSP. The complete CDR3 sequence is CSARVSRGDSSPLHF.

This clone occurred many times. Read coverage stops 3 residues before the CDR3 terminus; the germline J gene supplies the remainder. The chain has TRBV19 and TRBJ2-1, with no clear D. V was trimmed by 1 base and J by 3 bases, leaving 7 bases between them. The CDR3 runs 14 residues. Germline V CDR1 and CDR2: LNHDA, SQIVND (reference sequence). The CDR3 reads CASSIVTNYNEQFF. The CDR3 DNA, read in part, is TGTGCCAGTAGTATAGTTACAAACTACAATGAG.

This clone was counted ten times or more. The read falls 3 residues short of the CDR3 end, and the missing part is taken from the germline J gene. The V gene is TRBV28, the J gene TRBJ1-5; D call uncertain. Germline-derived CDR1 and CDR2 are MDHEN and SYDVKM. The CDR3 covers 14 residues. V was shortened by 1 base and J by 3 bases, with 7 bases between the two germline ends. This chain's CDR3 is CASSLYLYNQPQHF. Incomplete CDR3 DNA: TGTGCCAGCAGTTTATATCTGTACAATCAGCCC.

This clone was picked up many times. The read ends 3 residues shy of where the CDR3 ends; the end is completed using the germline J gene. This chain joins TRBV5-1 and TRBJ2-5; the match to TRBD1 covers 7 bases. This CDR3 has 13 amino acids. CDR1 is SGHRS and CDR2 is YFSETQ in the germline V gene. After removal of 6 bases from V and 5 bases from J, the junction contained 7 bases not matched to a gene. The CDR3 DNA, read in part, is TGCGCCAGCAAGGTCGGCAGGGGGGAGACC. This sequence encodes CASKVGRGET. The CDR3, in full, reads CASKVGRGETQYF.

This clone has a count of ten or more. The read halts 3 residues ahead of the CDR3 end, with the missing end drawn from the germline J gene. The chain has TRBV28 and TRBJ2-6; 9 bases map to TRBD1. Looked up from germline, CDR1 is MDHEN and CDR2 is SYDVKM. V shed 8 bases, J shed 0 bases, and the junction held 2 bases outside the gene matches. CDR3 size: 15 residues. The CDR3 loop reads CASQTGGSGANVLTF. Partial CDR3 DNA: TGTGCCAGCCAGACAGGGGGCTCTGGGGCCAACGTC.

This clone has a count of ten or more. The CDR3 goes on 3 residues after the read ends, and that part is filled in from the germline J gene. V gene TRBV7-2 combines with J gene TRBJ2-2, with 7 positions matching TRBD1. Germline V gene lookup returns CDR1 SGHTA and CDR2 FQGNSA. The CDR3 length is 14 residues. The covered CDR3 bases are TGTGCCAGCAGCTTAGACAGGGGCCAAGAAAAG. Protein sequence: CASSLDRGQEK. The complete CDR3 protein is CASSLDRGQEKLFF.

Note on this clone: The read falls 3 residues short of the CDR3 end, and the missing part is taken from the germline J gene. V and J are TRBV19 and TRBJ1-2; D remains ambiguous. Germline-derived CDR1 and CDR2 are LNHDA and SQIVND (reference sequence). The CDR3 is 16 residues long. The covered CDR3 bases are TGTGCCAGTAGTGAGATGTATAGCGGGAGTTACAATGAC. It codes for CASSEMYSGSYND. In full, the CDR3 reads CASSEMYSGSYNDYTF.

This clone was seen repeatedly, ten times or more. The DNA ends 3 residues before the CDR3 does, and the rest of the CDR3 is filled in from the germline J gene. The chain employs TRBV10-3 and TRBJ1-3; D is unresolved. CDR3 length: 14 amino acids. In germline, CDR1 is ENHRY, CDR2 SYGVKD. The V gene lost 2 bases and the J gene lost 4 bases, with 9 bases spanning the gap. Incomplete CDR3 DNA: TGTGCCATCAGTGAGCAGGCGAGGGGAAACACC. Translating gives CAISEQARGNT. The complete CDR3 protein is CAISEQARGNTIYF.

This clone has at least ten counts. Coverage ceases 3 residues before the CDR3 finishes, and the germline J gene fills in the end. This chain links TRBV19 with TRBJ2-3; a weak D match, TRBD1 (5 bases). CDR3 length: 15 amino acids. The germline CDR1 and CDR2 sequences are LNHDA and SQIVND (reference sequence). V dropped 5 bases and J dropped 8 bases, with 20 bases sitting between them. Incomplete CDR3 DNA: TGTGCCAGTAGTCCCAGAGAGGCCCTCGACAGTACG. Its translation is CASSPREALDST. The complete CDR3 reads CASSPREALDSTQYF. The full variable domain, its missing parts supplied by reference TRBV19 and TRBJ2-3, is DGGITQSPKYLFRKEGQNVTLSCEQNLNHDAMYWYRQDPGQGLRLIYYSQIVNDFQKGDIAEGYSVSREKKESFPLTVTSAQKNPTAFYLCASSPREALDSTQYFGPGTRLTVL.

This clone appeared many times. The CDR3 end is not reached by the read, which stops 3 residues before it; the germline J gene fills it in. V usage is TRBV11-2 and J usage is TRBJ2-1; weak D call: TRBD2 (5 bases). This CDR3 comprises 14 residues. Trimming took 7 bases from V and 2 from J, leaving 12 bases between them. Germline lookup yields CDR1 SGHAT and CDR2 FQNNGV. This chain's CDR3 is CASNRGYPYNEQFF. The covered CDR3 bases are TGTGCCAGCAACCGCGGGTATCCCTACAATGAG.

This clone showed up many times. The read terminates 3 residues before the CDR3 end, so the remaining end is supplied by the germline J gene. This chain links TRBV19 with TRBJ2-6, with TRBD1 as a possible D gene (5 bases). V lost 10 bases and J lost 4, with 14 bases in between. This CDR3 contains 14 residues. Germline V CDR1 and CDR2: LNHDA, SQIVND (reference sequence). CDR3 bases read: TGTGCCACCCAGGGCTTTGGAGGGGCCAACGTC. It yields the protein CATQGFGGANV. The full CDR3 is CATQGFGGANVLTF.

This clone was picked up many times. The CDR3 is cut off 3 residues early in the read; its end comes from the germline J gene. This chain links TRBV7-2 with TRBJ2-6, with TRBD1 as a possible D gene (6 bases). The CDR3 contains 12 residues. The germline CDR1 and CDR2 sequences are SGHTA and FQGNSA. The CDR3 protein is CASSLRGSLLTF. CDR3 DNA, as far as it was read: TGTGCCAGCAGCTTAAGGGGGAGTCTC.

This clone was recorded many times. The CDR3 extends 3 residues past the end of the read, so its final part is completed from the germline J gene. The gene calls are TRBV29-1 and TRBJ1-1, with no clear D. Germline-derived CDR1 and CDR2 are SQVTM and ANQGSEA. Trimming took 3 bases from V and 4 from J, leaving 12 bases between them. The CDR3 has 13 amino acids. The CDR3 is CSVDGFSGTEAFF. The part of the CDR3 DNA that was read is TGCAGCGTTGATGGATTTTCAGGCACTGAA.

This clone was detected ten times or more. The CDR3 extends 3 residues past the end of the read, so its final part is completed from the germline J gene. The genes are TRBV5-5 and TRBJ2-7; 10 nucleotides align to TRBD1. The CDR3 runs to 14 residues. The germline V gene has CDR1 SGHKS and CDR2 YYEKEE (reference sequence). Trimming at V came to 2 bases and at J to 4 bases, leaving 3 bases not matched to a gene. CDR3 bases read: TGTGCCAGCAGCTTCGACAGGGGGCCTTACGAG. This encodes CASSFDRGPYE. The whole CDR3 protein is CASSFDRGPYEQYF.

At least ten counts were recorded for this clone. Read sequence stops 3 residues before the CDR3 end, and the germline J gene provides the missing end. This chain connects TRBV2 to TRBJ1-2; maybe TRBD1 (6 bases). The CDR3 is 16 amino acids. V lost 2 bases and J 4 bases, leaving 17 bases between the germline ends. Germline CDR1 reads SNHLY; CDR2 reads FYNNEI. The CDR3 here is CASSENKGQISYGYTF. CDR3 bases read: TGTGCCAGCAGTGAAAATAAGGGACAAATATCCTATGGC.

This clone was recorded many times. Read data end 3 residues before the CDR3 end; the end is taken from the germline J gene. The gene calls are TRBV11-2 and TRBJ2-7, with 9 bases that match TRBD1. The V gene's germline CDR1 is SGHAT and CDR2 FQNNGV. This CDR3 is built from 14 residues. V shed 4 bases and J 4 bases; nucleotides not matched to a gene: 5. Partial CDR3 DNA: TGTGCCAGCAGCTATCCGGGACAGGGTTACGAG. As protein: CASSYPGQGYE. The full CDR3 is CASSYPGQGYEQYF.

This clone was seen a few times. The junction shows a germline mismatch at one end, possibly a read error. The read terminates 3 residues before the CDR3 end, so the remaining end is supplied by the germline J gene. The chain joins TRBV7-9 to TRBJ1-2; no clear D gene. CDR3 length: 12 amino acids. CDR1 SEHNR and CDR2 FQNEAQ come from the germline V gene (reference sequence). CDR3 loop: CSSSLEADGYTF. CDR3 DNA (partial): TGTTCCAGCAGCTTAGAAGCGGACGGC.

This clone was recorded many times. The sequence runs out 3 residues before the end of the CDR3; the remainder is reconstructed from the germline J gene. V usage is TRBV19 and J usage is TRBJ1-2, with D possibly matching TRBD1 (5 bases). Germline V CDR1 and CDR2: LNHDA, SQIVND (reference sequence). The V end lost 6 bases, the J end lost 1 base, and 15 bases lay between the germline ends. The CDR3 is made up of 15 amino acids. CDR3 DNA, as far as it was read: TGTGCCAGTAGCTTATTGGGGACTTTTAACTATGGC. Amino acid sequence: CASSLLGTFNYG. The CDR3 in its entirety is CASSLLGTFNYGYTF.

In its sample, this clone was seen many times. The CDR3 extends 3 residues past the end of the read, so its final part is completed from the germline J gene. The same CDR3 arises from other DNA sequences in this sample as well. This chain links TRBV6-2 or TRBV6-3 with TRBJ1-2; 7 bases match TRBD1. The V and J ends lost 6 bases and 4 bases, in that order; junction bases with no gene match: 2. The germline V gene encodes CDR1 MNHEY and CDR2 SVGEGT. This CDR3 has 12 amino acids. The CDR3 sequence: CASSRDSYGYTF. The covered CDR3 bases are TGTGCCAGCAGCCGGGACAGCTATGGC.

The sample holds many counts of this clone. From the germline J gene comes the end of the CDR3, since the read stops 3 residues before it. The chain employs TRBV20-1 and TRBJ2-7; D is unresolved. Trimming removed 4 bases at V and 4 bases at J, with 11 bases between. Germline values: CDR1 DFQATT, CDR2 SNEGSKA (reference sequence). The CDR3 runs 12 residues. The CDR3 region is CSATSRRYEQYF. The CDR3 DNA, read in part, is TGCAGTGCTACTTCTAGAAGGTACGAG.

This clone was seen repeatedly, ten times or more. The read terminates 3 residues ahead of where the CDR3 ends, so the germline J gene completes it. The chain joins TRBV11-2 to TRBJ2-2, with TRBD1 matching 7 bases. Germline values: CDR1 SGHAT, CDR2 FQNNGV. The CDR3 has 15 residues. The V gene end was trimmed by 5 bases and the J gene end by 3 bases; junction bases not matched to a gene: 6. CDR3 loop: CASSATGTDTGELFF. The CDR3 bases that were read are TGTGCCAGCAGCGCTACCGGGACAGACACCGGGGAG.

This clone was seen ten or more times. The CDR3 is cut off 3 residues early in the read; its end comes from the germline J gene. The V and J genes are TRBV5-1 and TRBJ2-3; 8 bases map to TRBD2. From germline, CDR1 is SGHRS and CDR2 YFSETQ. With 3 bases clipped from V and 4 bases from J, the junction kept 4 bases outside the gene matches. The CDR3 is 14 amino acids. The CDR3 here is CASSSTSGPDTQYF. The sequenced part of the CDR3 DNA is TGCGCCAGCAGCTCTACTAGCGGTCCAGATACG.

CDR3 bases read: TGTGCCAGCAGCTACCCACAGGGTGTCTACGAC. Translating gives CASSYPQGVYD. The whole CDR3 reads CASSYPQGVYDYTF. The rearrangement uses TRBV7-9 and TRBJ1-2, with D maybe TRBD1 (6 bases). The read finishes 3 residues shy of the CDR3 end, and the germline J gene is used to complete it. The CDR3 contains 14 residues. CDR1 SEHNR and CDR2 FQNEAQ come from the germline V gene (reference sequence).

In its sample, this clone was seen many times. The read ends 3 residues early relative to the CDR3; the germline J gene fills the gap. The chain joins TRBV12-3 or TRBV12-4 to TRBJ1-4; D not resolved. V lost 7 bases and J lost 6, with 12 bases in between. The CDR3 is 13 residues long. Partial CDR3 DNA: TGTGCCAGCACCAAAGACACAGATGAAAAA. This translates into CASTKDTDEK. The whole CDR3 is CASTKDTDEKLFF.

The sample holds many counts of this clone. The read finishes 3 residues shy of the CDR3 end, and the germline J gene is used to complete it. The V call is TRBV20-1, the J call TRBJ2-2; TRBD1 matches at 8 bases. The germline V gene has CDR1 DFQATT and CDR2 SNEGSKA (reference sequence). The CDR3 sequence is 15 residues long. This CDR3 is CSALDRASGANVLFF. Incomplete CDR3 DNA: TGCAGTGCACTGGACAGGGCTTCTGGGGCCAACGTG.

The table lists this clone with many counts. The read ends 3 residues shy of where the CDR3 ends; the end is completed using the germline J gene. The J gene is TRBJ2-5, the V gene TRBV20-1, with a weak D call TRBD1 (6 bases). V lost 0 bases and J 4 bases, leaving 27 bases between the germline ends. The germline V gene has CDR1 DFQATT and CDR2 SNEGSKA (reference sequence). CDR3 length: 19 residues. Partial CDR3 DNA: TGCAGTGCTAGAGATCTATTTGGGGGCAGGAAGTATTCGGGAGAGACC. Its protein is CSARDLFGGRKYSGET. Given in full, the CDR3 is CSARDLFGGRKYSGETQYF.

This clone occurred many times. From the germline J gene comes the end of the CDR3, since the read stops 3 residues before it. The chain combines TRBV18 with TRBJ1-1; 7 bases line up with TRBD1. The junction had 9 bases not matched to a gene; V was cut back by 5 bases and J by 3 bases. CDR1 is KGHSH and CDR2 is LQKENI in the germline V gene. The CDR3 has 15 residues. CDR3 protein: CASSSETGLDTEAFF. The covered CDR3 bases are TGTGCCAGCTCATCCGAGACAGGGCTAGACACTGAA.